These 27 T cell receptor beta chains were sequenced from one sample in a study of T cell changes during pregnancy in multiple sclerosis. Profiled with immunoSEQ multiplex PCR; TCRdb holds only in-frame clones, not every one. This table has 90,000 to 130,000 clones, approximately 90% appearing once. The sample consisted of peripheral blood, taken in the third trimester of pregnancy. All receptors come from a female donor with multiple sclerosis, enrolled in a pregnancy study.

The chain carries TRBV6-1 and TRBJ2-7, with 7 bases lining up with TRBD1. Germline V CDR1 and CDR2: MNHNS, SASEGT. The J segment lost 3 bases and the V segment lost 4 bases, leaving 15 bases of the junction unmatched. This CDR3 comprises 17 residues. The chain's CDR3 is CASSAPRGQYGSYEQYF. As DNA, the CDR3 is TGTGCCAGCAGTGCCCCCAGGGGACAGTACGGTAGCTACGAGCAGTACTTC.

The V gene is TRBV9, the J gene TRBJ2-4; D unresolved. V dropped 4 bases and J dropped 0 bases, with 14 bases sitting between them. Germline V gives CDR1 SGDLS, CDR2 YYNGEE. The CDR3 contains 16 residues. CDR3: CASSLAADLAKNIQYF. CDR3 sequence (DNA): TGTGCCAGCAGCCTTGCCGCGGATTTAGCCAAAAACATTCAGTACTTC.

Written as DNA, the CDR3 is TGTGCCATCAGCCCAGGTGCTAGCACAGATACGCAGTATTTT. Amino acid sequence: CAISPGASTDTQYF. The rearrangement links TRBV10-3 to TRBJ2-3, with unresolved D. Germline CDR1 and CDR2: ENHRY and SYGVKD. The CDR3 is 14 amino acids. Between the trimmed V and J ends, which lost 6 bases and 0 bases, there was a span of 10 bases.

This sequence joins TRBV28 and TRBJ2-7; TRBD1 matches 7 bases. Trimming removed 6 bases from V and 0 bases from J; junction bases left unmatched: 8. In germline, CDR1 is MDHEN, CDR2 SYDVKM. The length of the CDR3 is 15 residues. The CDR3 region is CASRPQGISSYEQYF. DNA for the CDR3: TGTGCCAGCAGGCCACAGGGGATAAGCTCCTACGAGCAGTACTTC.

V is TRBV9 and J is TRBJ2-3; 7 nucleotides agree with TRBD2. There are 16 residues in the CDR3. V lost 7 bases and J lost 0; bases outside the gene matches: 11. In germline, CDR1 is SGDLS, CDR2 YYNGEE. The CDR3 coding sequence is TGTGCCAGCGCGTTTGGCGGGAGCTTTAGCACAGATACGCAGTATTTT. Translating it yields CASAFGGSFSTDTQYF.

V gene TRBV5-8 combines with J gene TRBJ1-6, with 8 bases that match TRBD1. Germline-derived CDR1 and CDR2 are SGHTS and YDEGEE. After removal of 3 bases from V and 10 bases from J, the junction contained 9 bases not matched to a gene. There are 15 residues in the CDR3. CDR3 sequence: CASSSGQGGASPLHF. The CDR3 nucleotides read TGTGCCAGCAGCTCCGGACAGGGCGGAGCCTCACCCCTCCACTTT.

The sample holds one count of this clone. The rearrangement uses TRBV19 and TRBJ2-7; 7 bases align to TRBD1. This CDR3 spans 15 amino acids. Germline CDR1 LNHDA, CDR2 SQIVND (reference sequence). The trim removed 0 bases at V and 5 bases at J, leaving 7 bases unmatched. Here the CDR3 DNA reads TGTGCCAGTAGTATAGAAGGGGGCAGGGTCCACGAGCAGTACTTC. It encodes CASSIEGGRVHEQYF.

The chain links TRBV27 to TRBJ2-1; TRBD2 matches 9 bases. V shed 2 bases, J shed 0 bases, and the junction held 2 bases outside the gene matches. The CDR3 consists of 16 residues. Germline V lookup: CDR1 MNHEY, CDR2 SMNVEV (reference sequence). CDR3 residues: CASSLSGGSSYNEQFF. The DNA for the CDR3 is TGTGCCAGCAGTTTAAGCGGGGGGAGCTCCTACAATGAGCAGTTCTTC.

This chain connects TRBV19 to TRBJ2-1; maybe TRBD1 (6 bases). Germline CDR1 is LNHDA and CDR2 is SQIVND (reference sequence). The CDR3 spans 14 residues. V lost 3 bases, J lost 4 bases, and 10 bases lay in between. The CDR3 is CASSISTGYNEQFF. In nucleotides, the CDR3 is TGTGCCAGTAGTATCTCAACAGGGTACAATGAGCAGTTCTTC.

CDR3 nucleotide sequence: TGTGCCAGCAGCAAAGGACAGGCGCTCTCTGGAAACACCATATATTTT. Protein product: CASSKGQALSGNTIYF. This chain uses TRBV9 with TRBJ1-3; TRBD1 aligns across 7 bases. Germline CDR1 and CDR2: SGDLS and YYNGEE. The CDR3 runs to 16 residues. With V trimmed by 4 bases and J by 0 bases, 7 bases remained unmatched. Variable domain in full (rest from reference TRBV9 and TRBJ1-3): DSGVTQTPKHLITATGQRVTLRCSPRSGDLSVYWYQQSLDQGLQFLIQYYNGEERAKGNILERFSAQQFPDLHSELNLSSLELGDSALYFCASSKGQALSGNTIYFGEGSWLTVV.

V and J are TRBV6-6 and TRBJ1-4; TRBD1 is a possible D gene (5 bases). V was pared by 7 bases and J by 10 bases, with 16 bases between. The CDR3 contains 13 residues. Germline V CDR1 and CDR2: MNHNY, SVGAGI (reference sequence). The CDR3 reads CASTLPGLGKLFF. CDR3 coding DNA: TGTGCCAGCACCTTACCGGGACTGGGAAAACTGTTTTTT.

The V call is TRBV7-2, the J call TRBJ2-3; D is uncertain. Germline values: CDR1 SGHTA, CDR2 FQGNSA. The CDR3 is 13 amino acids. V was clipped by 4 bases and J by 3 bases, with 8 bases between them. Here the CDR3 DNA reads TGTGCCAGCAGCTCCCCACGGACAGATACGCAGTATTTT. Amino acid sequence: CASSSPRTDTQYF.

CDR3 coding DNA: TGTGCCAGCAGTGACCGTCCGGGCAAGCGGGGGACCCAGTACTTC. Its protein is CASSDRPGKRGTQYF. The chain employs TRBV25-1 and TRBJ2-5; 7 bases map to TRBD2. The junction had 11 bases not matched to a gene; V was cut back by 3 bases and J by 7 bases. CDR3 size: 15 residues. The germline V gene encodes CDR1 MGHDK and CDR2 SYGVNS.

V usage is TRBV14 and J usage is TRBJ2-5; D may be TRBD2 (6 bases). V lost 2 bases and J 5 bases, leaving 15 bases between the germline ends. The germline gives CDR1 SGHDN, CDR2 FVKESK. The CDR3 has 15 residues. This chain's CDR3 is CASSQQTSGWETQYF. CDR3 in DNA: TGTGCCAGCAGCCAACAGACTAGTGGTTGGGAGACCCAGTACTTC.

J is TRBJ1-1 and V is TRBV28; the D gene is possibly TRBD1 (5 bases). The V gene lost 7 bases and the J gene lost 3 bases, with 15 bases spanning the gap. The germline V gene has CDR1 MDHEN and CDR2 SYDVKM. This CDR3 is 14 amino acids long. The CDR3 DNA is TGTGCCAGCAAAGGGGCCTTGGGTTACACTGAAGCTTTCTTT. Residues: CASKGALGYTEAFF. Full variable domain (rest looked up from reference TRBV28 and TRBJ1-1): DVKVTQSSRYLVKRTGEKVFLECVQDMDHENMFWYRQDPGLGLRLIYFSYDVKMKEKGDIPEGYSVSREKKERFSLILESASTNQTSMYLCASKGALGYTEAFFGQGTRLTVV.

This CDR3 is CASSMGSGRGTSYEQYF. CDR3 nucleotides: TGTGCCAGCAGCATGGGAAGCGGGAGAGGGACCTCCTACGAGCAGTACTTC. The gene calls are TRBV11-2 and TRBJ2-7, with 8 bases that match TRBD2. Trimming took 5 bases from V and 0 from J; bases not matched to a gene: 12. The CDR3 totals 17 residues. Germline V gene sequence: CDR1 SGHAT, CDR2 FQNNGV. Filled out from reference TRBV11-2 and TRBJ2-7, the complete variable domain reads EAGVAQSPRYKIIEKRQSVAFWCNPISGHATLYWYQQILGQGPKLLIQFQNNGVVDDSQLPKDRFSAERLKGVDSTLKIQPAKLEDSAVYLCASSMGSGRGTSYEQYFGPGTRLTVT.

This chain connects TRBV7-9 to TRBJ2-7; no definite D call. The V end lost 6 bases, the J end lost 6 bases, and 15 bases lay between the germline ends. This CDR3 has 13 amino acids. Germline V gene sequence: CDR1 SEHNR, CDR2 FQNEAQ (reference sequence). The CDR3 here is CASSTEWKAEQYF. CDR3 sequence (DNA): TGTGCCAGCAGTACAGAGTGGAAGGCCGAGCAGTACTTC. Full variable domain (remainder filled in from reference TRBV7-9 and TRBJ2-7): DTGVSQNPRHKITKRGQNVTFRCDPISEHNRLYWYRQTLGQGPEFLTYFQNEAQLEKSRLLSDRFSAERPKGSFSTLEIQRTEQGDSAMYLCASSTEWKAEQYFGPGTRLTVT.

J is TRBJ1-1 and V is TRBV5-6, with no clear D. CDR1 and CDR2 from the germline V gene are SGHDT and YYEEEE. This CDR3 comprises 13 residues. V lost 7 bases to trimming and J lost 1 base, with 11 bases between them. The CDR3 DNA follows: TGTGCCAGCCAGCGGCCACGGAACACTGAAGCTTTCTTT. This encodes CASQRPRNTEAFF.

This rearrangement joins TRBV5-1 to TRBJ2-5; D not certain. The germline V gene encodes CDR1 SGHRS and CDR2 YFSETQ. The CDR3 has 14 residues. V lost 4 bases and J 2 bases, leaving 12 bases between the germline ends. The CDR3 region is CASSHTETQETQYF. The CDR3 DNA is TGCGCCAGCAGCCATACAGAGACGCAAGAGACCCAGTACTTC.

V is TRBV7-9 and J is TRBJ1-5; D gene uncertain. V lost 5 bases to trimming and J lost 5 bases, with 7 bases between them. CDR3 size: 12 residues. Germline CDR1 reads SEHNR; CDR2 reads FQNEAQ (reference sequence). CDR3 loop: CASSQDYQPQHF. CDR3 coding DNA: TGTGCCAGCAGCCAGGACTATCAGCCCCAGCATTTT.

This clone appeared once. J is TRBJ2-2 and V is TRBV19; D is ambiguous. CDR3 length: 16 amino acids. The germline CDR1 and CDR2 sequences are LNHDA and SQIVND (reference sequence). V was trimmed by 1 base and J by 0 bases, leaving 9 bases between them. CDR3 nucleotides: TGTGCCAGTAGTATAGTGAGACACGCGAACACCGGGGAGCTGTTTTTT. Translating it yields CASSIVRHANTGELFF.

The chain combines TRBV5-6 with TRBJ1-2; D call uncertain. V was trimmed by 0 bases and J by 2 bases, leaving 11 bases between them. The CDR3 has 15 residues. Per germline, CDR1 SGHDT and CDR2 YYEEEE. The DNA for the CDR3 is TGTGCCAGCAGCTTGGGAGGGAACTTCAACTATGGCTACACCTTC. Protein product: CASSLGGNFNYGYTF.

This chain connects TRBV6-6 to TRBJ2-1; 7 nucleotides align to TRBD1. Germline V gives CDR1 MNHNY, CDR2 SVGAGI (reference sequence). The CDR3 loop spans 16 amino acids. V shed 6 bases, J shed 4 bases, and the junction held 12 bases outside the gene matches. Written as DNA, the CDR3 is TGTGCCAGCAGCAGGGGGTACGGGACCCTTTACAATGAGCAGTTCTTC. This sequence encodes CASSRGYGTLYNEQFF.

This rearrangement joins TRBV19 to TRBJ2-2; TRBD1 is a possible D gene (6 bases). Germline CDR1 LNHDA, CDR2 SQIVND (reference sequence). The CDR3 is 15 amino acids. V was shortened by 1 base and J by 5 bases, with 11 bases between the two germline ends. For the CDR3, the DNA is TGTGCCAGTAGTATAGTACAGGGTAGGACCGGGGAGCTGTTTTTT. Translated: CASSIVQGRTGELFF. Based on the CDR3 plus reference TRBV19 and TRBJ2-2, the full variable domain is DGGITQSPKYLFRKEGQNVTLSCEQNLNHDAMYWYRQDPGQGLRLIYYSQIVNDFQKGDIAEGYSVSREKKESFPLTVTSAQKNPTAFYLCASSIVQGRTGELFFGEGSRLTVL.

The CDR3 spells CASRQTVSYEQYF. DNA for the CDR3: TGTGCCAGCAGACAGACGGTCTCCTACGAGCAGTACTTC. This chain links TRBV6-5 with TRBJ2-7; D is ambiguous. V lost 6 bases and J 0 bases, leaving 9 bases between the germline ends. This CDR3 spans 13 amino acids. The germline V gene has CDR1 MNHEY and CDR2 SVGAGI.

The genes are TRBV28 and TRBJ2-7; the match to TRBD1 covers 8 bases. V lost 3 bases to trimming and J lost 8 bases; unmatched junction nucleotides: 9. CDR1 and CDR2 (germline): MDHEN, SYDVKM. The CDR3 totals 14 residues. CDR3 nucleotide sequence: TGTGCCAGCAGTTTGGGACAGGCGCCCTATAAGCAGTACTTC. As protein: CASSLGQAPYKQYF.

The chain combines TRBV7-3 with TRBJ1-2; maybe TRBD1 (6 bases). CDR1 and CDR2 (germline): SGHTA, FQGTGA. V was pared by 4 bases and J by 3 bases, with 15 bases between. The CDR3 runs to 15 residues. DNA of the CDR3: TGTGCCAGCAGCTCCCGCCAGGGGCGCGACTATGGCTACACCTTC. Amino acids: CASSSRQGRDYGYTF.